This T cell receptor (beta chain) was sequenced for a study of OX40 agonist ivuxolimab in advanced cancers. The CDR3 consists of 13 residues. CDR1 LGHNA and CDR2 YSLEER come from the germline V gene. V was pared by 0 bases and J by 3 bases, with 5 bases between. Blood got drawn at baseline, again on cycle 4 day 1, and then on cycle 7 day 1. Produced via immunoSEQ multiplex PCR; TCRdb's table is partial and in-frame only. Of tens of thousands of clones listed, around 81% are singletons. Only a few counts were recorded for this clone. This TCR was recovered from an adult with an advanced solid tumor such as melanoma, head and neck, liver or kidney cancer. V and J are TRBV4-3 and TRBJ1-1; D is ambiguous. Sample: CD4+ or CD8+ T cells sorted from blood, taken in a trial of the OX40 agonist ivuxolimab. The CDR3 loop reads CASSQEGYTEAFF. CDR3 DNA sequence: TGCGCCAGCAGCCAAGAGGGCTACACTGAAGCTTTCTTT.